The rows below give T cell receptor beta chains drawn from one sample of a study of blood T cell repertoires in COVID-19. This table comes from immunoSEQ multiplex PCR, and its TCRdb copy is limited to in-frame clones, with some not included. There are 250,000 or so clones in the sample; over 90% occur only once, and roughly 0.8% lies in the top ten. The sequenced sample was peripheral blood. These receptor sequences come from a man aged 30 to 45 with COVID-19, enrolled during active disease. CDR3s include the opening cysteine and the closing phenylalanine or tryptophan. Each record gives: V gene, D gene, J gene, CDR3 protein. D genes are given only for firm matches.

>TRBV4-2|TRBD1|TRBJ2-7
CASSLTWTGPYEQYF
>TRBV20-1|NA|TRBJ2-5
CSASQETQYF
>TRBV9|NA|TRBJ2-5
CASSVTGTYQETQYF
>TRBV19|NA|TRBJ1-2
CASSLPAGGYGYTF
>TRBV19|NA|TRBJ1-5
CASSPQVYSNQPQHF
>TRBV25-1|NA|TRBJ2-1
CASSKPRGPSYNEQFF
>TRBV30|TRBD1|TRBJ2-5
CAWRKGQGRETQYF
>TRBV19|NA|TRBJ2-5
CASNDPRVGGPQYF
>TRBV7-3|TRBD1|TRBJ2-1
CASSPRQGHYNEQFF
>TRBV5-6|NA|TRBJ2-7
CASSLSGGLYEQYF
>TRBV13|NA|TRBJ1-1
CASSWKGVNTEAFF
>TRBV29-1|NA|TRBJ2-1
CSAFPDRYNEQFF
>TRBV6-5|NA|TRBJ2-7
CASSPQQGEGYEQYF
>TRBV18|TRBD1|TRBJ1-6
CASSPIPTGNSPLHF
>TRBV6-5|NA|TRBJ1-2
CASSYRLPLNGYTF
>TRBV12-5|NA|TRBJ1-6
CASGLPGGSKYNSPLHF
>TRBV28|NA|TRBJ2-7
CASRALGEIYEQYF
>TRBV18|TRBD1|TRBJ2-7
CASSPQKWTGQAPYEQYF
>TRBV12-5|TRBD1|TRBJ1-5
CASGPGQGAYSNQPQHF
>TRBV6-5|NA|TRBJ2-7
CASSYSRGRAYEQYF
>TRBV5-4|NA|TRBJ2-5
CASSGTGMFETQYF
>TRBV5-1|NA|TRBJ1-1
CASSLGQTKQAFF
>TRBV30|NA|TRBJ2-5
CAWRRVVGGTQYF
>TRBV7-3|TRBD2|TRBJ2-3
CASSVIAGSTDTQYF
>TRBV4-1|NA|TRBJ2-7
CASSHGQGNSYEQYF
>TRBV6-4|TRBD2|TRBJ2-7
CASSGTSGVTLSYEQYF
>TRBV10-1|NA|TRBJ2-2
CASSVTPGAGELFF
>TRBV6-2/TRBV6-3|NA|TRBJ2-2
CASSYTTGTSLFTSFTGELFF
>TRBV20-1|NA|TRBJ1-5
CSASKQVDQPQHF
>TRBV19|TRBD1|TRBJ1-6
CASSIGRQGNSPLHF
>TRBV6-1|NA|TRBJ1-1
CASSESVKNTEAFF
>TRBV23-1|TRBD1|TRBJ2-3
CASSQFPRTGDTDTQYF
>TRBV27|NA|TRBJ2-1
CASARVHNEQFF
>TRBV6-6|TRBD1|TRBJ1-2
CASSRQGNYGYTF
>TRBV28|TRBD1|TRBJ1-3
CASSLRSGGRSTIYF